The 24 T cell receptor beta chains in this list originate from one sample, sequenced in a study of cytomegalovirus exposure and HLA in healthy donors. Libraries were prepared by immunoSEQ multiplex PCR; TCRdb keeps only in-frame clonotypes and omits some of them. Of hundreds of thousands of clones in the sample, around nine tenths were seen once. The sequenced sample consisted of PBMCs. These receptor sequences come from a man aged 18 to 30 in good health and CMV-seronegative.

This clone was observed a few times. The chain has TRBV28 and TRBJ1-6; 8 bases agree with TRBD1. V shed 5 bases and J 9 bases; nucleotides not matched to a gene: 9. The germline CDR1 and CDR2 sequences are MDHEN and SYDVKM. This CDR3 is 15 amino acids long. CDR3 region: CASSPFDRGISPLHF. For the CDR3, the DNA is TGTGCCAGCAGTCCTTTCGACAGGGGAATTTCACCCCTCCACTTT.

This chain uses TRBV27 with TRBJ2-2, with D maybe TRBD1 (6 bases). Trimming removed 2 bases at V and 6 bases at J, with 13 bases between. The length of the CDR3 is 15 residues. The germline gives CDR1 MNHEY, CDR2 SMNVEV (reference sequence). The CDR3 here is CASSLRQDGAGELFF. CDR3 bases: TGTGCCAGCAGTTTACGACAGGATGGTGCCGGGGAGCTGTTTTTT.

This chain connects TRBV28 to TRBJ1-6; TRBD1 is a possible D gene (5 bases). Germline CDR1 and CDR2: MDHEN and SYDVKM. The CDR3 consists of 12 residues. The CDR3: CGTNRFGSPLHF. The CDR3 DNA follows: TGTGGAACAAACAGGTTTGGTTCACCCCTCCACTTT.

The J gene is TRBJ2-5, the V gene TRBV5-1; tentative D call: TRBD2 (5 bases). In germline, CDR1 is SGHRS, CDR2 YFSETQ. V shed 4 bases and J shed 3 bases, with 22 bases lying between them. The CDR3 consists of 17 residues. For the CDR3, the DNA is TGCGCCAGCAGCCTAGGTCACGGGATCGGGGAAAAAGAGACCCAGTACTTC. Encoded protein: CASSLGHGIGEKETQYF.

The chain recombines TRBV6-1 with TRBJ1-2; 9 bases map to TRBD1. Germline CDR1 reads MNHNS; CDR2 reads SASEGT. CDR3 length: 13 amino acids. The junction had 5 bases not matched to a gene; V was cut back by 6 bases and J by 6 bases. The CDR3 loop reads CASREQGADGYTF. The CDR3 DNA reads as TGTGCCAGCAGGGAACAGGGGGCGGATGGCTACACCTTC.

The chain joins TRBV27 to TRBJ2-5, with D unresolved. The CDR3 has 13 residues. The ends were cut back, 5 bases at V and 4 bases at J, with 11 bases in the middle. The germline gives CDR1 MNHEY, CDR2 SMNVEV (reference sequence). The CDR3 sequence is CASSTPGLETQYF. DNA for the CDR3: TGTGCCAGCAGTACCCCGGGTCTAGAGACCCAGTACTTC.

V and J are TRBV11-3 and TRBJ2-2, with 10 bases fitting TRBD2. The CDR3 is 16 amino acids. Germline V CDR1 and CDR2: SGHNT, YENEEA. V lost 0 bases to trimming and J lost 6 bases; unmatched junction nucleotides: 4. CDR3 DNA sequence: TGTGCCAGCAGCTTAGATGCTAGCGGGGGACCCGGGGAGCTGTTTTTT. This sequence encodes CASSLDASGGPGELFF.

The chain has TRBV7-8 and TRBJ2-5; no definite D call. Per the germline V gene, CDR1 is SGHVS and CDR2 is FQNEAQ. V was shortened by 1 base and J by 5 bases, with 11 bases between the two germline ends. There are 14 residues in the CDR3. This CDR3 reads CASSLDELHETQYF. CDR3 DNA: TGTGCCAGCAGCTTAGACGAGCTTCACGAGACCCAGTACTTC.

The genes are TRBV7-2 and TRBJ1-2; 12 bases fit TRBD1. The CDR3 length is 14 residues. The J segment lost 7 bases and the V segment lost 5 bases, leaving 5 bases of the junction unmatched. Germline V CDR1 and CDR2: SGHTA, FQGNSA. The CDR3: CASSLGTGGGGYTF. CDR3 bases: TGTGCCAGCAGCCTCGGGACAGGGGGCGGTGGCTACACCTTC.

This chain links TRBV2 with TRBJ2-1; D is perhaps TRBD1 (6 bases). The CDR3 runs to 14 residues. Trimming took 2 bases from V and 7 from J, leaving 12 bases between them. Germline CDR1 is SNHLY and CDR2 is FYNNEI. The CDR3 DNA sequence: TGTGCCAGCAGTGAACAGGGGTCGCAGAATGAGCAGTTCTTC. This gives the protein CASSEQGSQNEQFF.

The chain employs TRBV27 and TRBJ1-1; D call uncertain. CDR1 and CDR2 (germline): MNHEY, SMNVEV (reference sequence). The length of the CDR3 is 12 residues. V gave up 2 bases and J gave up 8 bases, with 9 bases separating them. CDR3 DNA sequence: TGTGCCAGCAGTTTAGGAGCTGGGGAAGCTTTCTTT. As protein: CASSLGAGEAFF.

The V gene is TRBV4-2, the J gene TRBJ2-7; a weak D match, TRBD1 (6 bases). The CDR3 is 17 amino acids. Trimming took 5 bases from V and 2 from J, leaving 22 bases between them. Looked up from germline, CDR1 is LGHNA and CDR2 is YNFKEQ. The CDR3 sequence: CASSSGGLRTDPYEQYF. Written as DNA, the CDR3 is TGTGCCAGCAGCTCAGGCGGTTTGAGGACAGATCCCTACGAGCAGTACTTC.

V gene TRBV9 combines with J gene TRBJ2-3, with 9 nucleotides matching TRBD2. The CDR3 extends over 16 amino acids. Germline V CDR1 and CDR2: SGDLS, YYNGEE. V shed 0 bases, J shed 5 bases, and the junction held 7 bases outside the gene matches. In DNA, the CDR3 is TGTGCCAGCAGCGTAGTAGCGGGGGTTAAACGAGATACGCAGTATTTT. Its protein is CASSVVAGVKRDTQYF.

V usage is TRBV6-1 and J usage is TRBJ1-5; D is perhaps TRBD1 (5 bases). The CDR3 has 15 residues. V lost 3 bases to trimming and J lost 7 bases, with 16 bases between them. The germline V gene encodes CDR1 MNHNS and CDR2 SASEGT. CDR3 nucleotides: TGTGCCAGCAGTGATTTGGACACATATTACCAGCCCCAGCATTTT. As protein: CASSDLDTYYQPQHF.

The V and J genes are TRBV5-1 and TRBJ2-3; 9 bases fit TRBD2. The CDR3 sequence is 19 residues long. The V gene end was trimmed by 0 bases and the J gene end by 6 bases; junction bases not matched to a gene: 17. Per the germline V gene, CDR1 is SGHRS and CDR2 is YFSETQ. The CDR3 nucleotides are TGCGCCAGCAGCTTGGACAGAGCGGGAGGAACAAACTCACTCGATACGCAGTATTTT. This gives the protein CASSLDRAGGTNSLDTQYF.

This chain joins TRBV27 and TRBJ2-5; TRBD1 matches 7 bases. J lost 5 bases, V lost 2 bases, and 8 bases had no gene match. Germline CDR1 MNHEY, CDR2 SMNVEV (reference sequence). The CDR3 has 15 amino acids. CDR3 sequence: CASSLETGLRETQYF. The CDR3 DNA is TGTGCCAGCAGTTTAGAGACAGGGCTTCGCGAGACCCAGTACTTC.

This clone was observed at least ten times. In DNA, the CDR3 is TGCGCCAGCAGCCAAGATCTCGGGGTTCGTCAGCCCCAGCATTTT. Translated, it gives CASSQDLGVRQPQHF. The chain links TRBV4-3 to TRBJ1-5; D is uncertain. V was cut by 0 bases and J by 6 bases, with 12 bases left in between. There are 15 residues in the CDR3. CDR1 is LGHNA, CDR2 YSLEER, per germline.

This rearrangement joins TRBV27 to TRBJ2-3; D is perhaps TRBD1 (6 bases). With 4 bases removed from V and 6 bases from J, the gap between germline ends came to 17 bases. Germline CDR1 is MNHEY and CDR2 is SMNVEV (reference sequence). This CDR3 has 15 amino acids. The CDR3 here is CASSSQGSMSDTQYF. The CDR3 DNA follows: TGTGCCAGCAGTTCTCAGGGGTCCATGTCCGATACGCAGTATTTT.

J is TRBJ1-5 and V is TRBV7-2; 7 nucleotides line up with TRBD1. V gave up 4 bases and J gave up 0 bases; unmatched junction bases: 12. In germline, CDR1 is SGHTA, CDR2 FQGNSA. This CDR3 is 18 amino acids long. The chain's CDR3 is CASSSYRGQSYSNQPQHF. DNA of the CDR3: TGTGCCAGCAGCTCCTATAGGGGACAGTCATATAGCAATCAGCCCCAGCATTTT.

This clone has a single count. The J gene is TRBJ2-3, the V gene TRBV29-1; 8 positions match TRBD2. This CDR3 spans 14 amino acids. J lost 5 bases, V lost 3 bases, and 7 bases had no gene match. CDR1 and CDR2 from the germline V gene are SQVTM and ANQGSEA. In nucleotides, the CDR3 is TGCAGCGTTGATAGCGGGGCTGGTGGAGATACGCAGTATTTT. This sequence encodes CSVDSGAGGDTQYF.

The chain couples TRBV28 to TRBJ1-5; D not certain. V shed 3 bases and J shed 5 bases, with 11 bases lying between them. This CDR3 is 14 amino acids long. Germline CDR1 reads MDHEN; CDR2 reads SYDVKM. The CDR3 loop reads CASSLGPRHQPQHF. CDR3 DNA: TGTGCCAGCAGTTTGGGCCCAAGGCATCAGCCCCAGCATTTT.

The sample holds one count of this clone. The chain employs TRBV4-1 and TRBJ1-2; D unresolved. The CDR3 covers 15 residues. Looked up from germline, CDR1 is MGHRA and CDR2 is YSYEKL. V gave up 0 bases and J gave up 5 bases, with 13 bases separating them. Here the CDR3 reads CASSQEMGSYYGYTF. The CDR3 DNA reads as TGCGCCAGCAGCCAAGAGATGGGCAGCTATTATGGCTACACCTTC.

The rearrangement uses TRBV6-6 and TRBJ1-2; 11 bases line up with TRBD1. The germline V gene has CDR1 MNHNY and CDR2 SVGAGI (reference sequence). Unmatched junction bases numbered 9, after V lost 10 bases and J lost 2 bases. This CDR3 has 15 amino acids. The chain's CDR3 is CATFTGTGGNYGYTF. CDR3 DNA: TGTGCCACTTTTACCGGGACAGGGGGGAACTATGGCTACACCTTC.

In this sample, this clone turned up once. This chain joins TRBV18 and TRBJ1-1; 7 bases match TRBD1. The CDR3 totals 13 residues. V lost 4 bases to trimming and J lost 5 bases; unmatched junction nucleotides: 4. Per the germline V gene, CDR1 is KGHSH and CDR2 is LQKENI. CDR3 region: CASSLNRGTEAFF. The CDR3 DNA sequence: TGTGCCAGCTCACTTAACAGGGGAACTGAAGCTTTCTTT.